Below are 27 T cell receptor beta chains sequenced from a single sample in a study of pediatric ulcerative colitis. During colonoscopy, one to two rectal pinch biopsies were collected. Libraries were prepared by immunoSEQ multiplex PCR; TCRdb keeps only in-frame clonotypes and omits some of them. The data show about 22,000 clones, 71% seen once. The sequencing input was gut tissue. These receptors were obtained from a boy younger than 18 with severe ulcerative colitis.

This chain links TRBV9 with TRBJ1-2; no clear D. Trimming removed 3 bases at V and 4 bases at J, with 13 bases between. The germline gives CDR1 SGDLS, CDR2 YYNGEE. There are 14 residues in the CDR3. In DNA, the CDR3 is TGTGCCAGCAGCGCCGGAGGGATGAGCTATGGCTACACCTTC. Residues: CASSAGGMSYGYTF. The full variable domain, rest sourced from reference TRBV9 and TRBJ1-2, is DSGVTQTPKHLITATGQRVTLRCSPRSGDLSVYWYQQSLDQGLQFLIQYYNGEERAKGNILERFSAQQFPDLHSELNLSSLELGDSALYFCASSAGGMSYGYTFGSGTRLTVV.

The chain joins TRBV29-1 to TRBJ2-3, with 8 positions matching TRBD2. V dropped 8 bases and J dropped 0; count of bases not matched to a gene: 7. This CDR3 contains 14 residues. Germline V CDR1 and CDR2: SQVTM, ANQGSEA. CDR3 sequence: CSISRGGSTDTQYF. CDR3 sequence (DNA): TGCAGCATTTCTCGGGGGGGTAGCACAGATACGCAGTATTTT.

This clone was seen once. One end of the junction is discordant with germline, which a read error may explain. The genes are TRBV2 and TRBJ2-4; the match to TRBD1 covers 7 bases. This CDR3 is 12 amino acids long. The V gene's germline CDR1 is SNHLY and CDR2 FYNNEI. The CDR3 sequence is CASSDRDRACRW. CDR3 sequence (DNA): TGTGCCAGCAGTGATCGAGACAGGGCCTGCCGGTGG.

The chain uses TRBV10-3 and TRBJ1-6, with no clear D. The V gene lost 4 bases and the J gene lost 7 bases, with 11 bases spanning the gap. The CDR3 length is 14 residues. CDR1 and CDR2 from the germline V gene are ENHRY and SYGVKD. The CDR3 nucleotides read TGTGCCATCAGTGGGACCCCGTCCAATTCACCCCTCCACTTT. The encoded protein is CAISGTPSNSPLHF.

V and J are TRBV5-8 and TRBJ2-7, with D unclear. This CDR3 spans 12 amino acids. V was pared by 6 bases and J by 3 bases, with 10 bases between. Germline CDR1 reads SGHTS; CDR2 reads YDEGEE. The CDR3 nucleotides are TGTGCCAGCACGACGGATCTCTACGAGCAGTACTTC. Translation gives CASTTDLYEQYF.

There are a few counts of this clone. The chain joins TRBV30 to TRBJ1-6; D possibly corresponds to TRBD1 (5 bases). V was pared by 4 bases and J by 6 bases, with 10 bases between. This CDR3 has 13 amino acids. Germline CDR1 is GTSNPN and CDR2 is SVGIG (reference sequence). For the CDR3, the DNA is TGTGCCTGGACGGGGACCCGTAATTCACCCCTCCACTTT. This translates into CAWTGTRNSPLHF.

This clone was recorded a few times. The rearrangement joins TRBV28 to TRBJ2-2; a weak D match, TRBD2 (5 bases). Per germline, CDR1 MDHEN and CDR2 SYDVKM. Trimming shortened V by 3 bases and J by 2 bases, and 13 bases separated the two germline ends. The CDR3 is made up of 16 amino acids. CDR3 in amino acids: CASSFPDGINTGELFF. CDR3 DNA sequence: TGTGCCAGCAGTTTCCCGGACGGGATTAACACCGGGGAGCTGTTTTTT. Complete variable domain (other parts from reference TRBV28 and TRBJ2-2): DVKVTQSSRYLVKRTGEKVFLECVQDMDHENMFWYRQDPGLGLRLIYFSYDVKMKEKGDIPEGYSVSREKKERFSLILESASTNQTSMYLCASSFPDGINTGELFFGEGSRLTVL.

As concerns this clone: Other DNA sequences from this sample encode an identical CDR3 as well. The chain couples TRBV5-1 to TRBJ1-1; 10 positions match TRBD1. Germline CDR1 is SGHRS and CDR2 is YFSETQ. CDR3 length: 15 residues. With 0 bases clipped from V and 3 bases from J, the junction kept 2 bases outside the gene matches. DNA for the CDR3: TGCGCCAGCAGCTTGGGGACAGGGGGTTACACTGAAGCTTTCTTT. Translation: CASSLGTGGYTEAFF. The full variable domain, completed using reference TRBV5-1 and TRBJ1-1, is KAGVTQTPRYLIKTRGQQVTLSCSPISGHRSVSWYQQTPGQGLQFLFEYFSETQRNKGNFPGRFSGRQFSNSRSEMNVSTLELGDSALYLCASSLGTGGYTEAFFGQGTRLTVV.

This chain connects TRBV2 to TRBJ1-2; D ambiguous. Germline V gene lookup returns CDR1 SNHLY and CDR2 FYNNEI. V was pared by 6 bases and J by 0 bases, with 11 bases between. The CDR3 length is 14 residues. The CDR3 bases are TGTGCCAGCAGCCTACAACGAGCTAACTATGGCTACACCTTC. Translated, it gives CASSLQRANYGYTF.

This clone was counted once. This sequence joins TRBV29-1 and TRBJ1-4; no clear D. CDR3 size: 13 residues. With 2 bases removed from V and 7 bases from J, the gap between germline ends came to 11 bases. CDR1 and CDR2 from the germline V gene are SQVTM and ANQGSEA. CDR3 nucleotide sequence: TGCAGCGTTGAAAGTAGTGGCGGTGAAAAACTGTTTTTT. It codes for CSVESSGGEKLFF.

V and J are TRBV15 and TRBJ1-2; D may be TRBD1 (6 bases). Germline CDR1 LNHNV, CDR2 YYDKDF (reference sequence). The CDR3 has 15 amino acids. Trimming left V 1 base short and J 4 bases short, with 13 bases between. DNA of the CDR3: TGTGCCACCAGCAGAGGACAGGCGCCGATCTATGGCTACACCTTC. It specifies CATSRGQAPIYGYTF. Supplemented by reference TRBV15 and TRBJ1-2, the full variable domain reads DAMVIQNPRYQVTQFGKPVTLSCSQTLNHNVMYWYQQKSSQAPKLLFHYYDKDFNNEADTPDNFQSRRPNTSFCFLDIRSPGLGDTAMYLCATSRGQAPIYGYTFGSGTRLTVV.

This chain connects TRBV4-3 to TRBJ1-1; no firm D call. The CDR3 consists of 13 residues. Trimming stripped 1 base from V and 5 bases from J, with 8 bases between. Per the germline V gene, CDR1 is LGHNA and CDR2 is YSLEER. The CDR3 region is CASSQVGGTEAFF. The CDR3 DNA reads TGCGCCAGCAGCCAAGTGGGAGGAACTGAAGCTTTCTTT.

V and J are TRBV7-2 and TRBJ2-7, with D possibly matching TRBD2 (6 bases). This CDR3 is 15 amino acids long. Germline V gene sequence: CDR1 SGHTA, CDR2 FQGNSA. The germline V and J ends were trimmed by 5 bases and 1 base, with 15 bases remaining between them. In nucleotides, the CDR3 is TGTGCCAGCAGCCCTTCTAGCGTCGTATCCTACGAGCAGTACTTC. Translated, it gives CASSPSSVVSYEQYF.

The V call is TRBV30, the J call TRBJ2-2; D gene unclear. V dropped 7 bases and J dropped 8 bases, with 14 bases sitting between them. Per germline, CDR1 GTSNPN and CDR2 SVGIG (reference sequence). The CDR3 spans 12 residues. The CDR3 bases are TGTGCCTCCCGAACTAACAGTGGGGAGCTGTTTTTT. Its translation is CASRTNSGELFF.

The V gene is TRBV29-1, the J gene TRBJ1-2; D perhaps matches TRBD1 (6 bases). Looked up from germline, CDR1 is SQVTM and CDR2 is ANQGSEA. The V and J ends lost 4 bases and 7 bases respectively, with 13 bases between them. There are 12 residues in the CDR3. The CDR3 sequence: CSVGGGAGGYTF. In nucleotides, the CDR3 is TGCAGCGTTGGAGGGGGGGCCGGTGGCTACACCTTC. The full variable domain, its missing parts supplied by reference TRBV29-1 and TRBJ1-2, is SAVISQKPSRDICQRGTSLTIQCQVDSQVTMMFWYRQQPGQSLTLIATANQGSEATYESGFVIDKFPISRPNLTFSTLTVSNMSPEDSSIYLCSVGGGAGGYTFGSGTRLTVV.

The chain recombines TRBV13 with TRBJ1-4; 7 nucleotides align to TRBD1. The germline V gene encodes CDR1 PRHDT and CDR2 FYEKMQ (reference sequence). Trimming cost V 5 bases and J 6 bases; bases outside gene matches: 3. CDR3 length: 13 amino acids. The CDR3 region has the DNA TGTGCCAGCAGCAACAGGGGAGATGAAAAACTGTTTTTT. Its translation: CASSNRGDEKLFF.

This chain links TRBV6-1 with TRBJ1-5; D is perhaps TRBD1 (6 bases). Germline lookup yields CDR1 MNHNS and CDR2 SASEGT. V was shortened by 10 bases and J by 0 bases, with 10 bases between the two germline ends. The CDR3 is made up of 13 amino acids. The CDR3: CATRGASNQPQHF. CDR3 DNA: TGTGCCACCCGGGGGGCTAGCAATCAGCCCCAGCATTTT.

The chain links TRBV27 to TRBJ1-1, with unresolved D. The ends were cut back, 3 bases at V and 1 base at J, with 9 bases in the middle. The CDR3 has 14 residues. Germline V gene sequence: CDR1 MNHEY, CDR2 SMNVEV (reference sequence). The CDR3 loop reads CASSFGRPNTEAFF. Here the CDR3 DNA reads TGTGCCAGCAGTTTCGGGAGACCGAACACTGAAGCTTTCTTT.

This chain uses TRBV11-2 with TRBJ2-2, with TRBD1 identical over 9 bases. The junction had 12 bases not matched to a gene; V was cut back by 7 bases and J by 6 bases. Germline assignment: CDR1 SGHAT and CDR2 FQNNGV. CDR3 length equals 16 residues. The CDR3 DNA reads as TGTGCCAGCAACCGAGGGCTACAGGGGGCGGCCGGGGAGCTGTTTTTT. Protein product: CASNRGLQGAAGELFF.

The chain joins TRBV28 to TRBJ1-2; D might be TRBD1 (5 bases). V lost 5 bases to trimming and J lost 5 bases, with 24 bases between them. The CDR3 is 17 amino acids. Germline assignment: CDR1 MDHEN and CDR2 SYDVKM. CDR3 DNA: TGTGCCAGCAGTCGGGTGGGGGAGATTATATCGAATTATGGCTACACCTTC. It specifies CASSRVGEIISNYGYTF.

In DNA form, the CDR3 reads TGTGCCAGCTCACCAAGAGGACTAGCGGGTTCCTACGAGCAGTACTTC. Residues: CASSPRGLAGSYEQYF. The chain is built from TRBV18 and TRBJ2-7; the match to TRBD2 covers 11 bases. CDR3 length: 16 residues. Looked up from germline, CDR1 is KGHSH and CDR2 is LQKENI. V was clipped by 2 bases and J by 1 base; unmatched bases: 4.

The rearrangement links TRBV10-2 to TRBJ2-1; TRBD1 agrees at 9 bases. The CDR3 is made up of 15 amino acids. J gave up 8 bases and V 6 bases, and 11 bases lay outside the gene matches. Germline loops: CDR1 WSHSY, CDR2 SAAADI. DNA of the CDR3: TGCGCCAGCAGCACCGGGACAGGGCTTATGGATGAGCAGTTCTTC. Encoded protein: CASSTGTGLMDEQFF.

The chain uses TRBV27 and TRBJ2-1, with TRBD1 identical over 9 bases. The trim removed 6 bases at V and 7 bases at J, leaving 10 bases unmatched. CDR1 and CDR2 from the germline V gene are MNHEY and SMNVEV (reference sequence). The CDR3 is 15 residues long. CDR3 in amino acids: CASRLAGTGNNEQFF. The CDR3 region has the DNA TGTGCCAGCAGACTCGCCGGGACAGGGAATAATGAGCAGTTCTTC.

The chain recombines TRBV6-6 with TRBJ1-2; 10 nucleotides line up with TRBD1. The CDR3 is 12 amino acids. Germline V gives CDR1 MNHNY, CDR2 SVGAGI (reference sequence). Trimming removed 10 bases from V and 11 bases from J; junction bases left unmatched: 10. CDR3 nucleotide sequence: TGTGCCACTCATCCGGGACAGGGGACATACACCTTC. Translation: CATHPGQGTYTF.

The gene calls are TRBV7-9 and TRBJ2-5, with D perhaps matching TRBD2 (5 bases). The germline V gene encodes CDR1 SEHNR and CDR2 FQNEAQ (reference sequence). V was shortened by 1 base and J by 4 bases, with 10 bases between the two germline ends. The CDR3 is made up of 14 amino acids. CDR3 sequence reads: CASSLVAGLETQYF. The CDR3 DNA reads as TGTGCCAGCAGCTTAGTAGCCGGACTAGAGACCCAGTACTTC.

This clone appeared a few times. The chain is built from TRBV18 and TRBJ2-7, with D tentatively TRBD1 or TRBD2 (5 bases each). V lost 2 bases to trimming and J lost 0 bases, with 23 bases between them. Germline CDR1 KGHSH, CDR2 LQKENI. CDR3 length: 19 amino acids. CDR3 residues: CASSPTFESRGRISYEQYF. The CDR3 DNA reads TGTGCCAGCTCACCAACCTTTGAGTCAAGGGGACGTATCTCCTACGAGCAGTACTTC.

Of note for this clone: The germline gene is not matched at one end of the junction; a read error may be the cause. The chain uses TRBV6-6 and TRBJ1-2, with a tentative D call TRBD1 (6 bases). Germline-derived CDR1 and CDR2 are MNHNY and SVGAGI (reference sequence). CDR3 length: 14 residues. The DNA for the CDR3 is TGTGCCAGCGGTTACGAAACAGGGATAGTTGGCTACACCTTC. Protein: CASGYETGIVGYTF.